A single sample is the source of the 3 T cell receptor beta chains below, sequenced in a study of metastatic and nonmetastatic thyroid tumors. Not a single patient had been given any form of treatment at any point before undergoing thyroid surgery. TCRdb re-analyzed the PCR reads through MiXCR. The top ten clones hold around a sixth of a sample with roughly 16,000 clones, more than 15% of them seen once. Material for sequencing was blood. The receptors stem from a female donor with papillary thyroid cancer or a benign thyroid nodule (not recorded which). Some clones in this sample may be carry-over from other donors' samples.

This clone was found many times. The J gene is TRBJ2-3, the V gene TRBV19; possibly TRBD2 for D (6 bases). This CDR3 is built from 15 residues. Trimming took 5 bases from V and 1 from J, leaving 13 bases between them. CDR1 LNHDA and CDR2 SQIVND come from the germline V gene (reference sequence). As DNA, the CDR3 is TGTGCCAGTAGTTCTATAGCGGTAGGCACAGATACGCAGTATTTT. Encoded protein: CASSSIAVGTDTQYF.

The chain couples TRBV20-1 to TRBJ2-2; D is perhaps TRBD2 (6 bases). Germline V CDR1 and CDR2: DFQATT, SNEGSKA (reference sequence). The CDR3 spans 13 residues. V lost 0 bases, J lost 6 bases, and 8 bases lay in between. CDR3 bases: TGCAGTGCTAGAGAACTAGCTCCCGGGGAGCTGTTTTTT. Translated: CSARELAPGELFF.

This clone was seen ten or more times. Given the absence of the conserved phenylalanine or tryptophan at the CDR3 end, a read error is likely. The DNA is left out, because the CDR3 cannot be placed on it with certainty; the CDR3 is given as TCRdb lists it. This chain links TRBV12-3 or TRBV12-4 with TRBJ1-2; TRBD1, as called in the table, went unchecked against the DNA. The CDR3 length is 16 residues, termini included. The CDR3 loop reads CASSLGTGPLGLLNDI.